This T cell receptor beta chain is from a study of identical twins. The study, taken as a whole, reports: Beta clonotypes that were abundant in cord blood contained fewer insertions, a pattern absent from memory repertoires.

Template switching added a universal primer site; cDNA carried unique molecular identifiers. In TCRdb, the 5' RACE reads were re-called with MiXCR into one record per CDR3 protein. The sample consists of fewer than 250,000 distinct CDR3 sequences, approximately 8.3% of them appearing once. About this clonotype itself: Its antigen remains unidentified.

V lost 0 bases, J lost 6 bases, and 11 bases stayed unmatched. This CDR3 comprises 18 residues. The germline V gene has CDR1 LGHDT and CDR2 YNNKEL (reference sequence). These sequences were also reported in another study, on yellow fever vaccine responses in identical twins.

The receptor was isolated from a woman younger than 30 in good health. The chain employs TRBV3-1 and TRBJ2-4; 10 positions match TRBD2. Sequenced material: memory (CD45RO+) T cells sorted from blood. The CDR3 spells CASSQDGWLAGVGNIQYF. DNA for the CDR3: TGTGCCAGCAGCCAAGATGGATGGCTAGCGGGAGTCGGAAACATTCAGTACTTC. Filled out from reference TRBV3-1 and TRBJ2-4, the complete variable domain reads DTAVSQTPKYLVTQMGNDKSIKCEQNLGHDTMYWYKQDSKKFLKIMFSYNNKELIINETVPNRFSPKSPDKAHLNLHINSLELGDSAVYFCASSQDGWLAGVGNIQYFGAGTRLSVL.